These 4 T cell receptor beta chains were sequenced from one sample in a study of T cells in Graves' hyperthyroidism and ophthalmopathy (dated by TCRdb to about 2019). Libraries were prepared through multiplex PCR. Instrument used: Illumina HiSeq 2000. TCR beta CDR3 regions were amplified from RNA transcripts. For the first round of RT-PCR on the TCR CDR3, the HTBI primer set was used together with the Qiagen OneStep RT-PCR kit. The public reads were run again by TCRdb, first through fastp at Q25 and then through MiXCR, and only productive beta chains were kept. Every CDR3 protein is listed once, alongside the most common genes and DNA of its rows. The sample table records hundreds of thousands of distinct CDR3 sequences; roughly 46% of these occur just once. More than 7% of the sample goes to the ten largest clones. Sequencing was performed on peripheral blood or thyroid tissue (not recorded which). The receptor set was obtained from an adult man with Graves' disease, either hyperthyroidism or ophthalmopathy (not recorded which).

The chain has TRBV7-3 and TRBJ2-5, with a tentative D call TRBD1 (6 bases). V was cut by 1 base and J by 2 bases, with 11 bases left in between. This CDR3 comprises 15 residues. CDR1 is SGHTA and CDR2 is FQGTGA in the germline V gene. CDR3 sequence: CASSLRAQGQETQYF. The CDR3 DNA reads TGTGCCAGCAGCTTAAGGGCCCAGGGGCAAGAGACCCAGTACTTC.

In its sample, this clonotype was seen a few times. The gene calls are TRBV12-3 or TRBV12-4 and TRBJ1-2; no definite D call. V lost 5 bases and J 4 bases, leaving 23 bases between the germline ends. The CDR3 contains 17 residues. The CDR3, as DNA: TGTGCCAGCAGTCTCCTGAAGGGAGTAGAGTTCCGCTATGGCTACACCTTC. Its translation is CASSLLKGVEFRYGYTF.

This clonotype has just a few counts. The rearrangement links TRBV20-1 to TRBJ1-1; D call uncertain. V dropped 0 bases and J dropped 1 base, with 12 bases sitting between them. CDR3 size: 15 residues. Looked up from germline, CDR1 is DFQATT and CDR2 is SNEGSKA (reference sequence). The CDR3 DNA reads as TGCAGTGCTAGAGAATACGGACGGAGGAACACTGAAGCTTTCTTT. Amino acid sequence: CSAREYGRRNTEAFF.

The CDR3 sequence is CATSPGLAGGYQPQHF. As DNA, the CDR3 is TGTGCCACCAGCCCGGGACTAGCGGGGGGATATCAGCCCCAGCATTTT. This rearrangement joins TRBV10-3 to TRBJ1-5; possible D gene TRBD1, 5 bases. Per the germline V gene, CDR1 is ENHRY and CDR2 is SYGVKD. V shed 10 bases and J shed 5 bases, with 24 bases lying between them. The CDR3 has 16 amino acids.